This entry is about one T cell receptor beta chain. These data belong to a study of T cell clones after liver transplantation. About the research overall: Liver transplant recipients had immunosuppression withdrawal attempted within 2 years. TCRbeta sequencing after a pre-transplant mixed lymphocyte reaction identified graft-donor-reactive clones, later tracked in post-transplant blood.

CDR3 length equals 16 residues. Germline lookup yields CDR1 MNHNS and CDR2 SASEGT. V gave up 4 bases and J gave up 2 bases, with 16 bases separating them. Sequencing was performed with immunoSEQ multiplex PCR; in TCRdb, only in-frame clones are kept and a portion is missing. The sample includes 45,000 to 60,000 clones, 60% to 80% of them seen just once. The chain links TRBV6-1 to TRBJ2-3, with D possibly being TRBD2 (6 bases). The sequencing here drew on CD4+ T cells from blood, taken at the 22-month timepoint. The clonotype comes from a human patient who received a liver transplant. Some T cells may have come from the graft donor. The CDR3 loop reads CASSVAVEVATDTQYF. CDR3 bases: TGTGCCAGCAGTGTAGCGGTAGAAGTAGCCACAGATACGCAGTATTTT.